The subject of this entry is one T cell receptor (beta chain). The target antigen is unknown. Unmatched junction bases numbered 7, after V lost 6 bases and J lost 4 bases. The germline CDR1 and CDR2 sequences are MNHEY and SVGAGI. There are 15 residues in the CDR3. The source of the sample is a study of OX40 agonist ivuxolimab in advanced cancers. At the level of the study: The treatment was a fully human IgG2 OX40 agonist, ivuxolimab. Eligibility admitted prior anti-PD-1, anti-PD-L1 or anti-CTLA-4 therapy; around 42% had some. Partial response was recorded in three patients: one hepatocellular carcinoma and two cutaneous melanoma cases.

Here immunoSEQ multiplex PCR was the method, and the copy in TCRdb shows in-frame clones only, minus some. The sample includes roughly 70,000 clones, around 83% seen only once; the top ten take less than 0.55%. Findings and caveats of the study: Some of the lowest clonal expansion was seen in partial responders at 0.1-3.0 mg/kg.

The rearrangement links TRBV6-5 to TRBJ2-5; TRBD2 agrees at 11 bases. The clonotype comes from an adult with an advanced solid tumor such as melanoma, head and neck, liver or kidney cancer. The specimen was CD4+ or CD8+ T cells sorted from blood, collected in a trial of the OX40 agonist ivuxolimab. The CDR3 protein is CASRASGGKGETQYF. In nucleotides, the CDR3 is TGTGCCAGCAGGGCTAGCGGGGGGAAAGGAGAGACCCAGTACTTC.